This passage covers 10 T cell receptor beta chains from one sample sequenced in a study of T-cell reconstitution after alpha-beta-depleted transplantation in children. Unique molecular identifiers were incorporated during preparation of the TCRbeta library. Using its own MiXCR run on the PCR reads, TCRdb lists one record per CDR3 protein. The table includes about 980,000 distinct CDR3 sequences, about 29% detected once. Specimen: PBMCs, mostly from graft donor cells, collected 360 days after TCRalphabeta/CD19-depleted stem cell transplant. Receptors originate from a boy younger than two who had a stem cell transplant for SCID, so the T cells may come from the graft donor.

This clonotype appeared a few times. CDR3 loop: CASCKAGTGELFF. The CDR3 nucleotides read TGTGCCAGCTGTAAGGCGGGAACCGGGGAGCTGTTTTTT. This rearrangement joins TRBV2 to TRBJ2-2; a possible D gene is TRBD2 (6 bases). The germline CDR1 and CDR2 sequences are SNHLY and FYNNEI. Trimming removed 8 bases at V and 5 bases at J, with 12 bases between. The CDR3 consists of 13 residues. Full variable domain (missing parts from reference TRBV2 and TRBJ2-2): EPEVTQTPSHQVTQMGQEVILRCVPISNHLYFYWYRQILGQKVEFLVSFYNNEISEKSEIFDDQFSVERPDGSNFTLKIRSTKLEDSAMYFCASCKAGTGELFFGEGSRLTVL.

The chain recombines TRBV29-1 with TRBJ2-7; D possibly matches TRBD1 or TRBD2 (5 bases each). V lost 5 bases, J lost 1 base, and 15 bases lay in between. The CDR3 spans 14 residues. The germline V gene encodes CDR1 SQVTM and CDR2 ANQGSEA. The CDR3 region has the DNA TGCAGCGTTTGCCGGGACGGAAGTTCCTACGAGCAGTACTTC. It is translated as CSVCRDGSSYEQYF.

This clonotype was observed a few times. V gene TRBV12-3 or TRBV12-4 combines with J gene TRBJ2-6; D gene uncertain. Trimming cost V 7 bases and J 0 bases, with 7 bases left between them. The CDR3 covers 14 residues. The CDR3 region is CASTLLSGANVLTF. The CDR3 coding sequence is TGTGCCAGCACCCTCCTCTCTGGGGCCAACGTCCTGACTTTC.

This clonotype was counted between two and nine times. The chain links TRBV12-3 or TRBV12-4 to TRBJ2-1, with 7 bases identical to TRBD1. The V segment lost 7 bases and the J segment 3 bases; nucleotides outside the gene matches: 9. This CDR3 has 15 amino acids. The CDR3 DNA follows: TGTGCCAGCATTCTAGACAGGGCGGACTACAATGAGCAGTTCTTC. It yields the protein CASILDRADYNEQFF.

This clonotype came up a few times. CDR3 in DNA: TGTGCGTCGGGAAGTCCGAACACCGGGGAGCTGTTTTTT. Translating it yields CASGSPNTGELFF. V gene TRBV28 combines with J gene TRBJ2-2; TRBD2 is a possible D gene (5 bases). The CDR3 consists of 13 residues. CDR1 and CDR2 (germline): MDHEN, SYDVKM.

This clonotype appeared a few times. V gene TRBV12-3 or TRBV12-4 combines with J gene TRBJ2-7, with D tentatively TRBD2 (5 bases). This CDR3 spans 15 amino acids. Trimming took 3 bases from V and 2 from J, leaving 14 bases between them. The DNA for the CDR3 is TGTGCCAGCAGTTTGAGGGCTCCCGGGGCCTACGAGCAGTACTTC. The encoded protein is CASSLRAPGAYEQYF.

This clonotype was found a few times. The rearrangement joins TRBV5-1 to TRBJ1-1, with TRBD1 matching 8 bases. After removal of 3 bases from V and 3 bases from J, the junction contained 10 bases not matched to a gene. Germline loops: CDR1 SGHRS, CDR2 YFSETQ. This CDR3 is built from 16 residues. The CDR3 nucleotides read TGCGCCAGCAGCTGGGGTAATGACAGGGGAGACACTGAAGCTTTCTTT. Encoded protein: CASSWGNDRGDTEAFF.

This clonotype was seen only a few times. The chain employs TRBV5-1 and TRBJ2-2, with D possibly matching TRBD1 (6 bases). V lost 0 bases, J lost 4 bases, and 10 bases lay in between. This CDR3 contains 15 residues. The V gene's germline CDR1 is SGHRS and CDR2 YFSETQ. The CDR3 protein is CASSLVQGRTGELFF. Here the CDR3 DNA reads TGCGCCAGCAGCTTGGTTCAGGGGCGCACCGGGGAGCTGTTTTTT.

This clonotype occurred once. The chain's CDR3 is CASSYATGAASYEQYF. CDR3 in DNA: TGTGCCAGCAGTTACGCTACAGGGGCCGCCTCCTACGAGCAGTACTTC. The rearrangement joins TRBV6-5 to TRBJ2-7; 7 nucleotides line up with TRBD1. The CDR3 length is 16 residues. Germline loops: CDR1 MNHEY, CDR2 SVGAGI. With V trimmed by 2 bases and J by 0 bases, 7 bases remained unmatched.

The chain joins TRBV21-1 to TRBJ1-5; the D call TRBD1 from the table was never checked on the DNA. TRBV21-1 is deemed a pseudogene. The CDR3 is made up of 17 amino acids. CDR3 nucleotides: TGTGCCAGCAGCAACCAGGCCCAGGGGGATAGCAATCAGCCCCAGCATTTT. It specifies CASSNQAQGDSNQPQHF.